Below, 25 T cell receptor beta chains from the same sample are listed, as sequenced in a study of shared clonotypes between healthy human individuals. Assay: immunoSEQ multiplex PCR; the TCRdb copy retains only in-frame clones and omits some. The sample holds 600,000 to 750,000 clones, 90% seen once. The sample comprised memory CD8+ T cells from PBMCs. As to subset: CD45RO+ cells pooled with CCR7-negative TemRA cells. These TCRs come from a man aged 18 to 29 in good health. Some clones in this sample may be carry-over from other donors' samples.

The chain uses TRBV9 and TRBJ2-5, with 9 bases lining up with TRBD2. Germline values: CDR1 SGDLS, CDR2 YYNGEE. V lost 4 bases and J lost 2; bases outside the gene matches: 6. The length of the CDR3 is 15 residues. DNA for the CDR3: TGTGCCAGCAGCCTAGCGGGACTACGACAAGAGACCCAGTACTTC. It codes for CASSLAGLRQETQYF.

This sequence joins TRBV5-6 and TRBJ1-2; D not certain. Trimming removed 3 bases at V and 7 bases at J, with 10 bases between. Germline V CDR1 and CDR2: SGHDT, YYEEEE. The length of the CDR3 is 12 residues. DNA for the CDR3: TGTGCCAGCAGCTCCCAGCCGGGTGGCTACACCTTC. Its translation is CASSSQPGGYTF.

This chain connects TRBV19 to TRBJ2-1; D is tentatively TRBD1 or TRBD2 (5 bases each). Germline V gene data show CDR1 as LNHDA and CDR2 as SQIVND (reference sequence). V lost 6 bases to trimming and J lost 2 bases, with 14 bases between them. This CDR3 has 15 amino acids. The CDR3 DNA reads TGTGCCAGTAGCTTCGGGACCCTGCCCTACAATGAGCAGTTCTTC. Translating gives CASSFGTLPYNEQFF.

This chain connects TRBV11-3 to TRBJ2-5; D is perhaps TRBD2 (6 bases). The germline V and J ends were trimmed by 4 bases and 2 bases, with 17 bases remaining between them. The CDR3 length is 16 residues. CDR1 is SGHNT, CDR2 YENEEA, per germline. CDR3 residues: CASSSGTSLGQETQYF. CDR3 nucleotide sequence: TGTGCCAGCAGCTCAGGGACTTCCTTGGGGCAAGAGACCCAGTACTTC.

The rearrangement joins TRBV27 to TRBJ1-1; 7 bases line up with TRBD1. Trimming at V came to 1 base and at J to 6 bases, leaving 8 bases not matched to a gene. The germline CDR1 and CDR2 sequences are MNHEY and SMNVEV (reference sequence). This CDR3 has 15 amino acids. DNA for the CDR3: TGTGCCAGCAGTTTATACGTTAGGGGGACAGCTGAAGCTTTCTTT. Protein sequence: CASSLYVRGTAEAFF.

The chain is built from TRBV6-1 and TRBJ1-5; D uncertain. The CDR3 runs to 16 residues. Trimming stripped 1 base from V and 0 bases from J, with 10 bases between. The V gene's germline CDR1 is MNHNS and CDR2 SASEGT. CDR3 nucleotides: TGTGCCAGCAGTGAAGAGGACCGCAATAGCAATCAGCCCCAGCATTTT. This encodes CASSEEDRNSNQPQHF.

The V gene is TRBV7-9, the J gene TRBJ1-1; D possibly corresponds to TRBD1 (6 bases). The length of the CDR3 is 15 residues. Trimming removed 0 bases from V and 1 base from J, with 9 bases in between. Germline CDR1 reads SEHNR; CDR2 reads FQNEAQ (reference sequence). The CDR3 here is CASSLATGENTEAFF. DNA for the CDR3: TGTGCCAGCAGCTTAGCGACAGGAGAGAACACTGAAGCTTTCTTT.

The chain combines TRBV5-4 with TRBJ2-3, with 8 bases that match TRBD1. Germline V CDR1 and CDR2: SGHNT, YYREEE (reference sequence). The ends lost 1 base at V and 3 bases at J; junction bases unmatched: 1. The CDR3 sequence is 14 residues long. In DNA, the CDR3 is TGTGCCAGCAGCTTGTACAGGGGGACAGATACGCAGTATTTT. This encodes CASSLYRGTDTQYF.

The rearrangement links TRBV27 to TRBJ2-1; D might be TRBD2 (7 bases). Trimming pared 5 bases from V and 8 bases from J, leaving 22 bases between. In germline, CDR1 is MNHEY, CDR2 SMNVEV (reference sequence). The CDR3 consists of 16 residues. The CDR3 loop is CASSPIRGSGGDEQFF. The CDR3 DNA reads TGTGCCAGCAGTCCGATCAGGGGTTCGGGAGGCGATGAGCAGTTCTTC.

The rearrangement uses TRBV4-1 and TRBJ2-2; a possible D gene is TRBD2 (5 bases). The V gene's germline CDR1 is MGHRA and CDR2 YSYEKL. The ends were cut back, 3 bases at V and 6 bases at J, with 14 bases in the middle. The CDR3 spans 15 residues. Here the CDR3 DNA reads TGCGCCAGCAGCCACCATGAGGACTTACCCGGGGAGCTGTTTTTT. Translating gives CASSHHEDLPGELFF.

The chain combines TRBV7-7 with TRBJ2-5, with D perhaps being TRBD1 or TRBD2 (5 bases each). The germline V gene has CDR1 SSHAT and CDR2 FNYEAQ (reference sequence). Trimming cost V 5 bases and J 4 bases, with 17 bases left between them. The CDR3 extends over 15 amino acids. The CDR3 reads CASSRTLGAGETQYF. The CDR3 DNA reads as TGTGCCAGCAGCCGTACCTTAGGGGCGGGAGAGACCCAGTACTTC. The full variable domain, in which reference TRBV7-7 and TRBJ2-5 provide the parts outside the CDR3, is GAGVSQSPRYKVTKRGQDVTLRCDPISSHATLYWYQQALGQGPEFLTYFNYEAQPDKSGLPSDRFSAERPEGSISTLTIQRTEQRDSAMYRCASSRTLGAGETQYFGPGTRLLVL.

The CDR3 loop reads CASSGGLVLEQFF. The CDR3 region has the DNA TGTGCCAGCAGTGGGGGACTAGTTCTTGAGCAGTTCTTC. This chain joins TRBV6-1 and TRBJ2-1, with 8 nucleotides matching TRBD2. The CDR3 sequence is 13 residues long. The germline gives CDR1 MNHNS, CDR2 SASEGT. After removal of 4 bases from V and 9 bases from J, the junction contained 5 bases not matched to a gene.

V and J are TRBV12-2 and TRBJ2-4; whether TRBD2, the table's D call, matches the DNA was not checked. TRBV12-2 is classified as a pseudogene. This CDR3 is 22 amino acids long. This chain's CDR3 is CASRPQSWSGTSGRDWVDIQYF. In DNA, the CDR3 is TGTGCAAGTCGCCCCCAATCCTGGTCCGGGACTAGCGGGAGGGATTGGGTAGACATTCAGTACTTC.

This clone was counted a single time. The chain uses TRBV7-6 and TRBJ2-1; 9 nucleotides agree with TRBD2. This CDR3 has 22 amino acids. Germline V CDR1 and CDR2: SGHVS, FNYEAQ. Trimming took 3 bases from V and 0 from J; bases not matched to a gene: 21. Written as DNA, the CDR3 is TGTGCCAGCAGCTTCGGCCTAGGTTGGCGGGAGGGCCCTTCTAGCTCCTACAATGAGCAGTTCTTC. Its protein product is CASSFGLGWREGPSSSYNEQFF.

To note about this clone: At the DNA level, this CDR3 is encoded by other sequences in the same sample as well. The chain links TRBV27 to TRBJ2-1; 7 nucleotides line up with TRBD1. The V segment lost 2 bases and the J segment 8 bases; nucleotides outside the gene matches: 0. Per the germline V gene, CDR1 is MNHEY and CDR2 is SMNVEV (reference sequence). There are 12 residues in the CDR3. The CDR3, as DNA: TGTGCCAGCAGTTTACAGGGGGATGAGCAGTTCTTC. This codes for CASSLQGDEQFF.

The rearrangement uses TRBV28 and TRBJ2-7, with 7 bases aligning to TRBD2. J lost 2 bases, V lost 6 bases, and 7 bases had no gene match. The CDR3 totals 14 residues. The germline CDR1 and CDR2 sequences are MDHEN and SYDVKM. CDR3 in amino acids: CASRGLAVTYEQYF. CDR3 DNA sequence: TGTGCCAGCAGGGGGCTAGCGGTTACCTACGAGCAGTACTTC.

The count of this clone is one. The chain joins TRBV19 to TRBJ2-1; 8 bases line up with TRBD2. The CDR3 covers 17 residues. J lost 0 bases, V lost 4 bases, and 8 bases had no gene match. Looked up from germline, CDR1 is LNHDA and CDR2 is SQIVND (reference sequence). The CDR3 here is CASSTAIAGSSYNEQFF. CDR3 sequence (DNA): TGTGCCAGTAGTACGGCTATAGCGGGATCCTCCTACAATGAGCAGTTCTTC.

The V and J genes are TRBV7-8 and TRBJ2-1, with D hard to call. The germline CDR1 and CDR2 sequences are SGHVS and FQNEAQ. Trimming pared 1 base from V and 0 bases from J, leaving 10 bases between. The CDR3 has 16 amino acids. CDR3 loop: CASSLEARGSYNEQFF. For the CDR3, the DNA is TGTGCCAGCAGCTTAGAAGCTCGCGGCTCCTACAATGAGCAGTTCTTC. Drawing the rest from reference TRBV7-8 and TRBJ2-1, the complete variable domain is GAGVSQSPRYKVAKRGQDVALRCDPISGHVSLFWYQQALGQGPEFLTYFQNEAQLDKSGLPSDRFFAERPEGSVSTLKIQRTQQEDSAVYLCASSLEARGSYNEQFFGPGTRLTVL.

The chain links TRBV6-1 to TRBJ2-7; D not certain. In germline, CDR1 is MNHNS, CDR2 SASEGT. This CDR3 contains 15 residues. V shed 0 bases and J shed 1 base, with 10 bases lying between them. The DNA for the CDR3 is TGTGCCAGCAGTGAAGCGCGGACGCGGTCCTACGAGCAGTACTTC. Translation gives CASSEARTRSYEQYF.

CDR3 region: CASSMSGAYENEQFF. CDR3 nucleotide sequence: TGTGCCAGTAGTATGAGCGGAGCGTATGAAAATGAGCAGTTCTTC. The chain carries TRBV19 and TRBJ2-1, with a tentative D call TRBD2 (5 bases). V was cut by 3 bases and J by 7 bases, with 16 bases left in between. From germline, CDR1 is LNHDA and CDR2 SQIVND (reference sequence). This CDR3 comprises 15 residues. Filled out from reference TRBV19 and TRBJ2-1, the complete variable domain reads DGGITQSPKYLFRKEGQNVTLSCEQNLNHDAMYWYRQDPGQGLRLIYYSQIVNDFQKGDIAEGYSVSREKKESFPLTVTSAQKNPTAFYLCASSMSGAYENEQFFGPGTRLTVL.

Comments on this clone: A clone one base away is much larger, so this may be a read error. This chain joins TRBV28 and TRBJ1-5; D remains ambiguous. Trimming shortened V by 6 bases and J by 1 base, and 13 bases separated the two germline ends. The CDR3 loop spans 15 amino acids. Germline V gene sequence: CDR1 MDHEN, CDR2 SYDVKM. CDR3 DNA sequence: TGTGCCAGCAGCTTCGGACGGAGGAGCAATCAGCCCCAGCATTTT. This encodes CASSFGRRSNQPQHF.

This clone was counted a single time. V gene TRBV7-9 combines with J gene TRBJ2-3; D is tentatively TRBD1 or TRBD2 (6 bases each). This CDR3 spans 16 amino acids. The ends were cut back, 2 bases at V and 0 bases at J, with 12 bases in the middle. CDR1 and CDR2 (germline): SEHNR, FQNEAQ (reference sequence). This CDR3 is CASSLKSGASTDTQYF. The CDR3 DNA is TGTGCCAGCAGCTTAAAGTCGGGGGCTAGCACAGATACGCAGTATTTT.

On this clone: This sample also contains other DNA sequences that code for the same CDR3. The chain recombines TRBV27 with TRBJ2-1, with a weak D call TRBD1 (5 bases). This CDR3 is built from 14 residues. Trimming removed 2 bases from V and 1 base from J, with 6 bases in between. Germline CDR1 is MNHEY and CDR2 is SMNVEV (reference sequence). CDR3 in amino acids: CASSLRGSYNEQFF. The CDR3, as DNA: TGTGCCAGCAGTTTAAGGGGTTCCTACAATGAGCAGTTCTTC.

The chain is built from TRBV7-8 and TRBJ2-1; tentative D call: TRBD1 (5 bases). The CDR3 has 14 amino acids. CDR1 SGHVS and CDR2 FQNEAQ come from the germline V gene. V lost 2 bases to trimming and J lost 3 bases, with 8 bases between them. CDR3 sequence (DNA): TGTGCCAGCAGCTTAATGGGGCTCTACAATGAGCAGTTCTTC. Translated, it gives CASSLMGLYNEQFF.

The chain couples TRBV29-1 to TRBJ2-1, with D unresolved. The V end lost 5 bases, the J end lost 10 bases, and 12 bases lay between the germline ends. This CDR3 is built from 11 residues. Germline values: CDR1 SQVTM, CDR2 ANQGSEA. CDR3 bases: TGCAGCGTTAACACCCTTGTGGAGCAGTTCTTC. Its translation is CSVNTLVEQFF.